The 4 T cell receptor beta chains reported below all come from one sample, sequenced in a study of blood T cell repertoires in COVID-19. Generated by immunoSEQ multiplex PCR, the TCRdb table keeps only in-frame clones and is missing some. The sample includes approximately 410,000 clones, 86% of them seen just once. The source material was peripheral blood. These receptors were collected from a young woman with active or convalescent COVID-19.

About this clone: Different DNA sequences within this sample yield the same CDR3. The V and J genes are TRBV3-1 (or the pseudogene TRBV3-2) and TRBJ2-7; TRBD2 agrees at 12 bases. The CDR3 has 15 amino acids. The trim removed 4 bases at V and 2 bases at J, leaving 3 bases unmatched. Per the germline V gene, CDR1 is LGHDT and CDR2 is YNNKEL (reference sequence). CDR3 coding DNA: TGTGCCAGCAGCCCGGGACTAGCGGGCCCCTACGAGCAGTACTTC. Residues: CASSPGLAGPYEQYF.

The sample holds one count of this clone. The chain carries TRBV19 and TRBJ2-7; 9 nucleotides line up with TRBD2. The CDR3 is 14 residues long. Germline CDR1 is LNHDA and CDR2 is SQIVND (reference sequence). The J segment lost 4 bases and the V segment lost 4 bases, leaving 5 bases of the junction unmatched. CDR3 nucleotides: TGTGCCAGTAGTACCCGACTAGCGGAATACGAGCAGTACTTC. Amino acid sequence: CASSTRLAEYEQYF. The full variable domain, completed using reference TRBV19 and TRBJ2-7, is DGGITQSPKYLFRKEGQNVTLSCEQNLNHDAMYWYRQDPGQGLRLIYYSQIVNDFQKGDIAEGYSVSREKKESFPLTVTSAQKNPTAFYLCASSTRLAEYEQYFGPGTRLTVT.

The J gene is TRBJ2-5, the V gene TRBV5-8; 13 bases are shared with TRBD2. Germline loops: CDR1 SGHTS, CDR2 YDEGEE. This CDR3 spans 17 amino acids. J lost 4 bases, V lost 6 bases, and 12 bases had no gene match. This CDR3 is CASNTRTSGRGVETQYF. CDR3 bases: TGTGCCAGCAACACCAGGACTAGCGGGAGAGGTGTAGAGACCCAGTACTTC. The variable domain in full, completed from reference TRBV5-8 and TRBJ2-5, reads EAGVTQSPTHLIKTRGQQATLRCSPISGHTSVYWYQQALGLGLQFLLWYDEGEERNRGNFPPRFSGRQFPNYSSELNVNALELEDSALYLCASNTRTSGRGVETQYFGPGTRLLVL.

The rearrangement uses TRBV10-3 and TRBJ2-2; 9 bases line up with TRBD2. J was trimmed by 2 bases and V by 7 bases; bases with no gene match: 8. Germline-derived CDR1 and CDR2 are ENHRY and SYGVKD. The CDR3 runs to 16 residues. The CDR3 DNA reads TGTGCCATCAAAGCGGGGGGCTCCATTAACACCGGGGAGCTGTTTTTT. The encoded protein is CAIKAGGSINTGELFF.